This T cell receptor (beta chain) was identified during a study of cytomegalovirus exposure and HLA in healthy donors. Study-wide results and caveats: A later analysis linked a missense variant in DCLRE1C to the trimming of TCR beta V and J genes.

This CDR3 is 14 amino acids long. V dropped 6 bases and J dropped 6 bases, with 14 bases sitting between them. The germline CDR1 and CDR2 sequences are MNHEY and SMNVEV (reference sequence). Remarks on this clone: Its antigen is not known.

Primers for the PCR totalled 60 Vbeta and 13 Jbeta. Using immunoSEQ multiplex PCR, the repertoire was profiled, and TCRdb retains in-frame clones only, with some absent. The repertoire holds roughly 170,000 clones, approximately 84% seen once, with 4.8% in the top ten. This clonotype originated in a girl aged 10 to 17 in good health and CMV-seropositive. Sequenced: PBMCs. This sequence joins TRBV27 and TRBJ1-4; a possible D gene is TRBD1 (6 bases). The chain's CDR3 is CASRARGCHEKLFF. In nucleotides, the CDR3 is TGTGCCAGCAGGGCGAGGGGGTGTCATGAAAAACTGTTTTTT.